Presented here are 9 T cell receptor beta chains from one specimen sequenced in a study of sequential checkpoint blockade in melanoma. Treatment specified: randomized to nivolumab then ipilimumab (arm A) or the reverse (arm B). Clones were read by immunoSEQ multiplex PCR, and TCRdb kept only the in-frame ones, dropping some. The sample has about 8,200 clones; about three fifths are singletons. Here the sequenced sample was CD8+ T cells sorted from blood (inferred from file names), taken from a patient given nivolumab and ipilimumab in sequence. These receptors were taken from a human donor with melanoma.

This clone was seen only a few times. Here the CDR3 reads CASSPTGVREQYF. The CDR3, as DNA: TGTGCCAGCTCACCGACAGGGGTTCGCGAGCAGTACTTC. This sequence joins TRBV18 and TRBJ2-7, with 8 bases lining up with TRBD1. Germline CDR1 reads KGHSH; CDR2 reads LQKENI. The J segment lost 6 bases and the V segment lost 3 bases, leaving 4 bases of the junction unmatched. The CDR3 has 13 residues.

This chain connects TRBV28 to TRBJ1-1, with D hard to call. CDR3 length: 13 residues. CDR1 MDHEN and CDR2 SYDVKM come from the germline V gene. The V end lost 4 bases, the J end lost 7 bases, and 13 bases lay between the germline ends. The CDR3 DNA sequence: TGTGCCAGCAGTTCCAGAATGGGCCATGAAGCTTTCTTT. As protein: CASSSRMGHEAFF.

In the case of this clone: This CDR3 is also generated by other DNA sequences in the sample. The V gene is TRBV28, the J gene TRBJ2-7; TRBD1 matches at 7 bases. The CDR3 length is 16 residues. V gave up 3 bases and J gave up 5 bases; unmatched junction bases: 13. Germline CDR1 MDHEN, CDR2 SYDVKM. Written as DNA, the CDR3 is TGTGCCAGCAGTTTGGGACCGGGACAGTTAGTGCACGAGCAGTACTTC. As protein: CASSLGPGQLVHEQYF.

In DNA form, the CDR3 reads TGTGCCAGCAGTTTCACAGTCTCTGGGGCCAACGTCCTGACTTTC. It encodes CASSFTVSGANVLTF. The chain links TRBV28 to TRBJ2-6, with D uncertain. CDR1 and CDR2 (germline): MDHEN, SYDVKM. Trimming stripped 3 bases from V and 0 bases from J, with 6 bases between. The CDR3 totals 15 residues. Filled out from reference TRBV28 and TRBJ2-6, the complete variable domain reads DVKVTQSSRYLVKRTGEKVFLECVQDMDHENMFWYRQDPGLGLRLIYFSYDVKMKEKGDIPEGYSVSREKKERFSLILESASTNQTSMYLCASSFTVSGANVLTFGAGSRLTVL.

The chain links TRBV19 to TRBJ1-4; a weak D match, TRBD1 (5 bases). V was cut by 8 bases and J by 6 bases, with 16 bases left in between. The CDR3 has 14 amino acids. Germline-derived CDR1 and CDR2 are LNHDA and SQIVND (reference sequence). The CDR3 DNA follows: TGTGCCAGTGGCCCCGGGACTGGATATGAAAAACTGTTTTTT. Its translation: CASGPGTGYEKLFF. Full variable domain (remainder filled in from reference TRBV19 and TRBJ1-4): DGGITQSPKYLFRKEGQNVTLSCEQNLNHDAMYWYRQDPGQGLRLIYYSQIVNDFQKGDIAEGYSVSREKKESFPLTVTSAQKNPTAFYLCASGPGTGYEKLFFGSGTQLSVL.

The genes are TRBV9 and TRBJ1-2; possibly TRBD1 for D (5 bases). There are 13 residues in the CDR3. V dropped 2 bases and J dropped 1 base, with 6 bases sitting between them. CDR1 is SGDLS and CDR2 is YYNGEE in the germline V gene. The CDR3 coding sequence is TGTGCCAGCAGCGTGACAGATAACTATGGCTACACCTTC. This codes for CASSVTDNYGYTF.

In its sample, this clone was seen a few times. The CDR3 DNA follows: TGTGCCGGGGGACAGCTTGACTACACTGAAGCTTTCTTT. It encodes CAGGQLDYTEAFF. The chain uses TRBV30 and TRBJ1-1; 7 bases align to TRBD1. Trimming at V came to 8 bases and at J to 3 bases, leaving 9 bases not matched to a gene. Germline V gene sequence: CDR1 GTSNPN, CDR2 SVGIG (reference sequence). This CDR3 has 13 amino acids. The entire variable domain, with the rest obtained from reference TRBV30 and TRBJ1-1, is as follows: SQTIHQWPATLVQPVGSPLSLECTVEGTSNPNLYWYRQAAGRGLQLLFYSVGIGQISSEVPQNLSASRPQDRQFILSSKKLLLSDSGFYLCAGGQLDYTEAFFGQGTRLTVV.

The chain is built from TRBV19 and TRBJ2-7, with 8 bases matching TRBD1. V dropped 9 bases and J dropped 3; count of bases not matched to a gene: 16. Germline CDR1 is LNHDA and CDR2 is SQIVND (reference sequence). CDR3 length equals 16 residues. The DNA of the CDR3 is TGTGCCAGCTATCCCCGATTCGACAGGGGCCACTACGAGCAGTACTTC. Translated: CASYPRFDRGHYEQYF.

This clone is labeled as medium-sized. This chain links TRBV9 with TRBJ2-1; the D gene is possibly TRBD2 (6 bases). Germline CDR1 SGDLS, CDR2 YYNGEE. The CDR3 is 13 residues long. V was pared by 4 bases and J by 9 bases, with 14 bases between. For the CDR3, the DNA is TGTGCCAGCAGCTCTTGGGAGGCGCCTGAGCAGTTCTTC. Translated: CASSSWEAPEQFF.